In its sample, the clone carrying this T cell receptor beta chain was seen once. Germline loops: CDR1 SGHNT, CDR2 YYREEE (reference sequence). V lost 1 base and J lost 8, with 15 bases in between. The CDR3 has 15 residues. The data belong to a study of blood T cell repertoires in COVID-19. Measured with immunoSEQ multiplex PCR; TCRdb has only the in-frame clones, and not every one. This sample carries around 70,000 clones, roughly 85% of them seen once, and the ten largest clones take 1.8%. The source of this sequence is a woman aged 60-70 years with acute or convalescent COVID-19. The specimen was peripheral blood. The chain combines TRBV5-4 with TRBJ2-2, with D maybe TRBD1 (6 bases). CDR3 DNA sequence: TGTGCCAGCAGCTTGCTTAGGGCAGGGGATGGGGAGCTGTTTTTT. Its protein is CASSLLRAGDGELFF.